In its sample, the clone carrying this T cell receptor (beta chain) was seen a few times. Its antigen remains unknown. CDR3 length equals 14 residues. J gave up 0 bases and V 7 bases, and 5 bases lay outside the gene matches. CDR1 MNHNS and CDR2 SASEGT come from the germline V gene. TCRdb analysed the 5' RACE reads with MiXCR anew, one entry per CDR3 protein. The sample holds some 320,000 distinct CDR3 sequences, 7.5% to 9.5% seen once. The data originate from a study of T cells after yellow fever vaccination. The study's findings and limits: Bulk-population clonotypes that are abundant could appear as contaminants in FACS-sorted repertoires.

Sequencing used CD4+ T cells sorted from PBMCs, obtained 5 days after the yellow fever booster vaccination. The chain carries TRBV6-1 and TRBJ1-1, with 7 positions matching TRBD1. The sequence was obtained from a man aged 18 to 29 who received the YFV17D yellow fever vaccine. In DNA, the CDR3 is TGTGCCAGCATTAGACAGGGTATGAACACTGAAGCTTTCTTT. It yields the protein CASIRQGMNTEAFF.